This T cell receptor (beta chain) was retrieved from a study of blood T cells in healthy people across ages. Study observations and caveats: Donor CMV status, an unknown factor, possibly confounded changes in expanded clonotypes.

This CDR3 contains 14 residues. Germline V CDR1 and CDR2: SGHRS, YFSETQ. Trimming removed 4 bases from V and 5 bases from J, with 14 bases in between. A J-beta primer mix and a sample-barcoded 5' primer were used in a second PCR of roughly 6 to 11 cycles. TCRdb itself ran the 5' RACE reads through MiXCR, one entry per CDR3 protein. There are over 300,000 distinct CDR3 sequences in the sample; over 45% occur only once, and under 65% lies in the top ten. As concerns this clonotype: Its specificity is unknown.

The chain is built from TRBV5-1 and TRBJ2-3, with D possibly being TRBD1 (6 bases). The source of this sequence is a man aged 60 to 75 in good health. The sequenced sample was blood. The CDR3 DNA reads as TGCGCCAGCAGCCGAGAGCAGGGGATAGATACGCAGTATTTT. Translating it yields CASSREQGIDTQYF. Looking up the rest from reference TRBV5-1 and TRBJ2-3 gives the full variable domain: KAGVTQTPRYLIKTRGQQVTLSCSPISGHRSVSWYQQTPGQGLQFLFEYFSETQRNKGNFPGRFSGRQFSNSRSEMNVSTLELGDSALYLCASSREQGIDTQYFGPGTRLTVL.